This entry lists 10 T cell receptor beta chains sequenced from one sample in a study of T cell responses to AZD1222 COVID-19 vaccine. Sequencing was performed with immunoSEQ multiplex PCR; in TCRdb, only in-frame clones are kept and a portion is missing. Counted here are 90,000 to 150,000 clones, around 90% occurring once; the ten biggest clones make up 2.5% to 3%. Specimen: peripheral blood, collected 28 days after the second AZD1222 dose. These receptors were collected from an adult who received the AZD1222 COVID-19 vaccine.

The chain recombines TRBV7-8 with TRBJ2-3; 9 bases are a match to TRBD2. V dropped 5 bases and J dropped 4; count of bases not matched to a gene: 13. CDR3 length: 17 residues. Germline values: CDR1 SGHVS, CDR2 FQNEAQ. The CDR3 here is CASSPGRRGGFPDTQYF. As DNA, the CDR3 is TGTGCCAGCAGCCCTGGTCGGCGGGGGGGCTTCCCAGATACGCAGTATTTT.

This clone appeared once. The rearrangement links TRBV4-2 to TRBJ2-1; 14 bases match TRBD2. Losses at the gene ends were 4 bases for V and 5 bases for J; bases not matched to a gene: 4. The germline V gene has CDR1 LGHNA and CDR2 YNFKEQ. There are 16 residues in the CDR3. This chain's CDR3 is CASSRGTSGGNNEQFF. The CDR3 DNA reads TGTGCCAGCAGCCGCGGGACTAGCGGGGGTAACAATGAGCAGTTCTTC.

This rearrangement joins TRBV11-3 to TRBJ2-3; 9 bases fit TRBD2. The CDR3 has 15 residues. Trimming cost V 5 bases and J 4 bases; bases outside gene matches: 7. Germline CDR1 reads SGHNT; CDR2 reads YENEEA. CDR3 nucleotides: TGTGCCAGCAGCCCCGGCGGGGGGGTTCCAGATACGCAGTATTTT. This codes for CASSPGGGVPDTQYF.

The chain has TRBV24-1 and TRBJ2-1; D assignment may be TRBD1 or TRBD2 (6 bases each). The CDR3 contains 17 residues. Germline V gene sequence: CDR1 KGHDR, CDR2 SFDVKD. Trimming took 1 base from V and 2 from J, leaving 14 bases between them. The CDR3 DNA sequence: TGTGCCACCAGTGATTTTCGGGGGCAGGGTGCCTACAATGAGCAGTTCTTC. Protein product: CATSDFRGQGAYNEQFF.

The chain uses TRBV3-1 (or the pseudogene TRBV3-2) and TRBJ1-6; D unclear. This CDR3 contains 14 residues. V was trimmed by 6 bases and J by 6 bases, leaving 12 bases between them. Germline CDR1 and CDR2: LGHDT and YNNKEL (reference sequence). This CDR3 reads CASRSRVPNSPLHF. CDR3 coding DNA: TGTGCCAGCAGGTCCCGGGTCCCTAATTCACCCCTCCACTTT.

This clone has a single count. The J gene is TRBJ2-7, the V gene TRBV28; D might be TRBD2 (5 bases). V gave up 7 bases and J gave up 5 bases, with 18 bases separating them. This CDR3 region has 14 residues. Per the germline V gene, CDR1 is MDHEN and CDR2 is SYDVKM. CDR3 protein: CASIPAARSHEQYF. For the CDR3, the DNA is TGTGCCAGCATCCCAGCGGCGCGTTCGCACGAGCAGTACTTC.

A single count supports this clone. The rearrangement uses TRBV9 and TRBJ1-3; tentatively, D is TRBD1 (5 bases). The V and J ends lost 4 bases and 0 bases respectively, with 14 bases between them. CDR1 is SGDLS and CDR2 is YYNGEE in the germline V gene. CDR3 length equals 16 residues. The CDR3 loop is CASSLVSDSSGNTIYF. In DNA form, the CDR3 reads TGTGCCAGCAGCCTTGTTAGTGACAGCTCTGGAAACACCATATATTTT.

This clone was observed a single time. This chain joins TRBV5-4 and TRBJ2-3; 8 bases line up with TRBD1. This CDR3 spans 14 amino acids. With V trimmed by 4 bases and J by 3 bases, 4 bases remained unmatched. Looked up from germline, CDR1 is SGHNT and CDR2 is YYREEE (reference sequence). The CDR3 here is CASSIDRGTDTQYF. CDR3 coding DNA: TGTGCCAGCAGCATCGACAGGGGAACAGATACGCAGTATTTT.

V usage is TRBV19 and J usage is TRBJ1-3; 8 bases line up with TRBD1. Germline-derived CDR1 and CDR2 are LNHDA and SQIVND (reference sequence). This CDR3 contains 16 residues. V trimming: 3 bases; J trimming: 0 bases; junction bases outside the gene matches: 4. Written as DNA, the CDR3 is TGTGCCAGTAGTATGGACGGGACAGGCTCTGGAAACACCATATATTTT. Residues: CASSMDGTGSGNTIYF.

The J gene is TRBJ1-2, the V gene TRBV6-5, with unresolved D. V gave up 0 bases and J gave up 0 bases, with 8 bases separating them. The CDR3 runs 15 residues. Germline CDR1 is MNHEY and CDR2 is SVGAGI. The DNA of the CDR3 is TGTGCCAGCAGTTACTCGGGATCTCCTAACTATGGCTACACCTTC. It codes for CASSYSGSPNYGYTF.